One sample yielded the 11 T cell receptor beta chains listed below, sequenced in a study of shared clonotypes between healthy human individuals. Method: immunoSEQ multiplex PCR; TCRdb's copy keeps in-frame clones and lacks some. The table shows a few million clones, with approximately 92% occurring only once. Sequenced: naive CD4+ T cells sorted from blood. The subset denotes: CD45RA+ positively selected. Every receptor here comes from a man between 18 and 29 years old in good health.

The chain uses TRBV12-1 and TRBJ2-7; whether TRBD2, the table's D call, matches the DNA was not checked. TRBV12-1 is described as a pseudogene. The CDR3 consists of 15 residues. CDR3 DNA sequence: TGTGCCAGCAGCTTAGAACTAGCGGATACCTACGAGCAGTACTTC. Its protein product is CASSLELADTYEQYF.

This chain uses TRBV14 with TRBJ2-3; TRBD1 is a possible D gene (6 bases). CDR3 length: 15 amino acids. Deletions cut 4 bases from V and 0 bases from J, with 11 bases between. Germline-derived CDR1 and CDR2 are SGHDN and FVKESK. This chain's CDR3 is CASSPRGSSTDTQYF. The CDR3 coding sequence is TGTGCCAGCAGCCCGAGGGGGTCGAGCACAGATACGCAGTATTTT. Variable domain in full (rest from reference TRBV14 and TRBJ2-3): EAGVTQFPSHSVIEKGQTVTLRCDPISGHDNLYWYRRVMGKEIKFLLHFVKESKQDESGMPNNRFLAERTGGTYSTLKVQPAELEDSGVYFCASSPRGSSTDTQYFGPGTRLTVL.

With respect to this clone: The same CDR3 arises from other DNA sequences in this sample as well. The chain employs TRBV29-1 and TRBJ2-2, with TRBD1 matching over 10 bases. Per the germline V gene, CDR1 is SQVTM and CDR2 is ANQGSEA. J was trimmed by 3 bases and V by 7 bases; bases with no gene match: 5. This CDR3 is 14 amino acids long. The CDR3 loop reads CSARQGADTGELFF. Written as DNA, the CDR3 is TGCAGCGCCCGACAGGGGGCGGACACCGGGGAGCTGTTTTTT.

The chain is built from TRBV9 and TRBJ1-4; D remains ambiguous. This CDR3 has 19 amino acids. Germline lookup yields CDR1 SGDLS and CDR2 YYNGEE. Trimming took 9 bases from V and 5 from J, leaving 32 bases between them. CDR3 nucleotides: TGTGCCACCCCCCCGCGAAGGGCCCCTTCTCGGCCCGCGAATGAAAAACTGTTTTTT. This codes for CATPPRRAPSRPANEKLFF.

The chain couples TRBV6-5 to TRBJ2-7; a weak D match, TRBD2 (6 bases). CDR3 length equals 15 residues. Germline-derived CDR1 and CDR2 are MNHEY and SVGAGI. V was clipped by 3 bases and J by 4 bases, with 16 bases between them. CDR3 amino acids: CASSYSGLNRYEQYF. CDR3 nucleotide sequence: TGTGCCAGCAGTTATTCGGGACTCAACCGTTACGAGCAGTACTTC.

The rearrangement links TRBV6-4 to TRBJ2-1; 10 bases fit TRBD1. J lost 4 bases, V lost 7 bases, and 7 bases had no gene match. Germline V gene lookup returns CDR1 MRHNA and CDR2 SNTAGT. The CDR3 has 15 amino acids. Here the CDR3 DNA reads TGTGCCAGCAATACCGGGACAGGGGATTACAATGAGCAGTTCTTC. This translates into CASNTGTGDYNEQFF.

A single count supports this clone. The V call is TRBV11-3, the J call TRBJ2-2; TRBD2 might be the D (5 bases). Germline V lookup: CDR1 SGHNT, CDR2 YENEEA. The ends were cut back, 5 bases at V and 0 bases at J, with 7 bases in the middle. The length of the CDR3 is 14 residues. CDR3 in amino acids: CASSIGTNTGELFF. CDR3 coding DNA: TGTGCCAGCAGCATCGGGACGAACACCGGGGAGCTGTTTTTT.

The CDR3 spells CASSLGWRQGAMDEQYF. CDR3 DNA sequence: TGTGCCAGCAGCTTAGGTTGGAGACAGGGGGCGATGGACGAGCAGTACTTC. V and J are TRBV7-9 and TRBJ2-7, with 10 bases aligning to TRBD1. V dropped 1 base and J dropped 5; count of bases not matched to a gene: 11. Germline V gene data show CDR1 as SEHNR and CDR2 as FQNEAQ (reference sequence). The CDR3 spans 17 residues.

This rearrangement joins TRBV5-4 to TRBJ2-1; the match to TRBD2 covers 7 bases. The CDR3 covers 14 residues. The junction had 11 bases not matched to a gene; V was cut back by 4 bases and J by 10 bases. Germline V lookup: CDR1 SGHNT, CDR2 YYREEE (reference sequence). CDR3 amino acids: CASSPSQRLAEQFF. Written as DNA, the CDR3 is TGTGCCAGCAGCCCGAGCCAGAGACTAGCCGAGCAGTTCTTC.

V is TRBV18 and J is TRBJ2-7; D assignment may be TRBD1 or TRBD2 (7 bases each). Germline CDR1 is KGHSH and CDR2 is LQKENI. The length of the CDR3 is 15 residues. V shed 4 bases and J shed 3 bases, with 16 bases lying between them. CDR3 region: CASSQGGTDIYEQYF. The CDR3 bases are TGTGCCAGCTCACAGGGGGGGACAGATATCTACGAGCAGTACTTC.

V usage is TRBV10-2 and J usage is TRBJ1-2, with D unresolved. Germline V gives CDR1 WSHSY, CDR2 SAAADI. This CDR3 is built from 13 residues. Trimming removed 4 bases at V and 5 bases at J, with 11 bases between. The CDR3 spells CASSVNGEYGYTF. The CDR3 nucleotides are TGCGCCAGCAGTGTGAACGGGGAGTATGGCTACACCTTC.